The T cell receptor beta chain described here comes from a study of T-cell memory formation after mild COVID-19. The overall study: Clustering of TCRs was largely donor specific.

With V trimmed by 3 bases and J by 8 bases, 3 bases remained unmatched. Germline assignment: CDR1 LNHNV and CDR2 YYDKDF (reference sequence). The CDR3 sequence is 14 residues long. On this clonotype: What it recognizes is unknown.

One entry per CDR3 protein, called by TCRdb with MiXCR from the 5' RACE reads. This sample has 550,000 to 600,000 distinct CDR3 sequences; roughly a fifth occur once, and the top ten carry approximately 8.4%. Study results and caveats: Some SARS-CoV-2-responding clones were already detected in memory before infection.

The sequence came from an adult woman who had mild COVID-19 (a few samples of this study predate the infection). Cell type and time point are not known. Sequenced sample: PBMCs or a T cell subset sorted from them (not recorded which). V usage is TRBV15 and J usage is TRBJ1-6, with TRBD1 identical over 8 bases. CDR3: CATSRTGVDSPLHF. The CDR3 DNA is TGTGCCACCAGCAGGACAGGGGTGGATTCACCCCTCCACTTT.